This passage covers 27 T cell receptor beta chains from one sample sequenced in a study of blood T cell repertoires in COVID-19. Profiling relied on immunoSEQ multiplex PCR, and the TCRdb table lists in-frame clones only, not all of them. Of some 26,000 clones listed, around 88% are singletons. The sequencing sample was made of peripheral blood. The receptors shown here come from a human donor with active COVID-19. The donor label of this sample is uncertain.

This clone is labeled as medium-sized (0.01 to 0.1%). The rearrangement uses TRBV4-1 and TRBJ2-1, with TRBD2 identical over 10 bases. The CDR3 loop spans 22 amino acids. The V gene's germline CDR1 is MGHRA and CDR2 YSYEKL. The junction had 30 bases not matched to a gene; V was cut back by 4 bases and J by 9 bases. DNA of the CDR3: TGCGCCAGCAGCCTGCCCTTGGGGAGCGGGAGGGGAGGCGGGATATTACCCGGTGAGCAGTTCTTC. Amino acid sequence: CASSLPLGSGRGGGILPGEQFF.

The gene calls are TRBV27 and TRBJ1-2, with TRBD1 matching over 9 bases. Germline-derived CDR1 and CDR2 are MNHEY and SMNVEV (reference sequence). The CDR3 spans 15 residues. V lost 4 bases, J lost 6 bases, and 9 bases stayed unmatched. In nucleotides, the CDR3 is TGTGCCAGCAGTTACCTCGGGACAGGGTTGAATGGCTACACCTTC. This encodes CASSYLGTGLNGYTF.

This clone was counted a single time. The rearrangement uses TRBV6-5 and TRBJ2-7; D perhaps matches TRBD1 (5 bases). CDR3 size: 15 residues. V was shortened by 7 bases and J by 3 bases, with 19 bases between the two germline ends. Germline V gives CDR1 MNHEY, CDR2 SVGAGI. This CDR3 is CASTAYGRQSYEQYF. DNA of the CDR3: TGTGCCAGCACCGCTTACGGCAGACAGAGCTACGAGCAGTACTTC.

This clone was seen a few times. The V gene is TRBV5-1, the J gene TRBJ2-7; 9 bases map to TRBD2. J gave up 4 bases and V 4 bases, and 3 bases lay outside the gene matches. Germline CDR1 is SGHRS and CDR2 is YFSETQ. This CDR3 contains 13 residues. CDR3 DNA: TGCGCCAGCAGCGTAGCGGGAGCGTACGAGCAGTACTTC. This sequence encodes CASSVAGAYEQYF.

The rearrangement joins TRBV25-1 to TRBJ1-2; D ambiguous. CDR3 length: 16 amino acids. Trimming cost V 6 bases and J 4 bases, with 21 bases left between them. Germline V gene data show CDR1 as MGHDK and CDR2 as SYGVNS. This CDR3 reads CASSLGNRQGSYGYTF. The CDR3 DNA reads as TGTGCCAGCAGCCTAGGAAACCGCCAAGGGAGCTATGGCTACACCTTC.

This chain joins TRBV30 and TRBJ1-3; D gene unclear. Looked up from germline, CDR1 is GTSNPN and CDR2 is SVGIG (reference sequence). The CDR3 has 13 residues. V was pared by 4 bases and J by 4 bases, with 11 bases between. The chain's CDR3 is CAWNLAEGNTIYF. Here the CDR3 DNA reads TGTGCCTGGAATTTGGCAGAAGGAAACACCATATATTTT.

The chain recombines TRBV20-1 with TRBJ1-1; no clear D gene. CDR1 is DFQATT, CDR2 SNEGSKA, per germline (reference sequence). This CDR3 comprises 11 residues. The V and J ends lost 5 bases and 2 bases respectively, with 6 bases between them. The CDR3 protein is CSAPVNTEAFF. The CDR3 region has the DNA TGCAGTGCTCCGGTTAACACTGAAGCTTTCTTT.

The V call is TRBV12-3 or TRBV12-4, the J call TRBJ2-3; the match to TRBD1 covers 7 bases. Trimming cost V 6 bases and J 4 bases; bases outside gene matches: 4. The CDR3 is 13 residues long. CDR3 protein: CASRVGGADTQYF. In DNA, the CDR3 is TGTGCCAGCAGGGTAGGGGGCGCAGATACGCAGTATTTT.

CDR3 loop: CASSERQGRNNEQFF. The CDR3 DNA reads TGTGCCAGCAGCGAAAGACAGGGTCGAAACAATGAGCAGTTCTTC. J is TRBJ2-1 and V is TRBV7-8, with 7 positions matching TRBD1. The germline V gene has CDR1 SGHVS and CDR2 FQNEAQ. This CDR3 has 15 amino acids. V shed 5 bases, J shed 5 bases, and the junction held 9 bases outside the gene matches.

This chain joins TRBV28 and TRBJ1-1, with D maybe TRBD1 (5 bases). The germline V gene encodes CDR1 MDHEN and CDR2 SYDVKM. Trimming took off 6 bases at V and 1 base at J, with 6 bases between the two ends. There are 12 residues in the CDR3. Here the CDR3 reads CASSGQNTEAFF. CDR3 in DNA: TGTGCCAGCAGCGGACAGAACACTGAAGCTTTCTTT.

The V gene is TRBV7-2, the J gene TRBJ2-2; possible D gene TRBD2, 5 bases. Germline CDR1 and CDR2: SGHTA and FQGNSA. The CDR3 is 11 residues long. Trimming shortened V by 10 bases and J by 3 bases, and 6 bases separated the two germline ends. The CDR3 region is CAMRDTGELFF. In nucleotides, the CDR3 is TGTGCCATGAGGGACACCGGGGAGCTGTTTTTT.

This clone was observed a single time. This chain connects TRBV7-8 to TRBJ2-1; D is undetermined. Germline CDR1 is SGHVS and CDR2 is FQNEAQ. This CDR3 comprises 12 residues. With 5 bases removed from V and 5 bases from J, the gap between germline ends came to 7 bases. The CDR3 is CASSPPNNEQFF. The CDR3 DNA reads TGTGCCAGCAGCCCCCCAAACAATGAGCAGTTCTTC.

The chain carries TRBV9 and TRBJ2-3; TRBD1 agrees at 9 bases. Losses at the gene ends were 4 bases for V and 1 base for J; bases not matched to a gene: 10. The V gene's germline CDR1 is SGDLS and CDR2 YYNGEE. The CDR3 runs to 17 residues. CDR3 in amino acids: CASSRGWGQGGTDTQYF. The DNA of the CDR3 is TGTGCCAGCAGCCGTGGGTGGGGACAGGGCGGCACAGATACGCAGTATTTT.

The genes are TRBV7-2 and TRBJ1-5, with D possibly TRBD1 on 6 matching bases. Germline CDR1 and CDR2: SGHTA and FQGNSA. Trimming left V 2 bases short and J 4 bases short, with 12 bases between. CDR3 size: 15 residues. This CDR3 is CASSLYNQGNQPQHF. The CDR3 coding sequence is TGTGCCAGCAGCTTATACAATCAGGGGAATCAGCCCCAGCATTTT. Based on the CDR3 plus reference TRBV7-2 and TRBJ1-5, the full variable domain is GAGVSQSPSNKVTEKGKDVELRCDPISGHTALYWYRQSLGQGLEFLIYFQGNSAPDKSGLPSDRFSAERTGGSVSTLTIQRTQQEDSAVYLCASSLYNQGNQPQHFGDGTRLSIL.

The rearrangement joins TRBV7-9 to TRBJ2-2; 12 nucleotides align to TRBD2. V shed 4 bases, J shed 3 bases, and the junction held 12 bases outside the gene matches. Germline V lookup: CDR1 SEHNR, CDR2 FQNEAQ (reference sequence). CDR3 size: 19 residues. The CDR3 loop is CASSSSTSGRSRDTGELFF. CDR3 sequence (DNA): TGTGCCAGCAGCTCCTCGACTAGCGGGAGATCGCGAGACACCGGGGAGCTGTTTTTT.

The rearrangement joins TRBV4-2 to TRBJ1-4; possible D gene TRBD1, 6 bases. Per the germline V gene, CDR1 is LGHNA and CDR2 is YNFKEQ. The CDR3 has 15 residues. Trimming pared 2 bases from V and 7 bases from J, leaving 14 bases between. CDR3 DNA: TGTGCCAGCAGCCAACAACAGGGACAAGGTGAAAAACTGTTTTTT. Encoded protein: CASSQQQGQGEKLFF.

The chain joins TRBV18 to TRBJ1-1; D is undetermined. The CDR3 runs 16 residues. The germline V and J ends were trimmed by 4 bases and 2 bases, with 17 bases remaining between them. Germline V gene data show CDR1 as KGHSH and CDR2 as LQKENI. The CDR3 sequence: CASSLNRGPGNTEAFF. The DNA of the CDR3 is TGTGCCAGCTCACTAAATAGAGGGCCCGGAAACACTGAAGCTTTCTTT.

The rearrangement joins TRBV11-1 to TRBJ1-2; D ambiguous. This CDR3 comprises 13 residues. V dropped 2 bases and J dropped 2 bases, with 6 bases sitting between them. Germline CDR1 SGHAT, CDR2 FQDESV (reference sequence). The CDR3 here is CASSLIRNYGYTF. CDR3 DNA: TGTGCCAGCAGCTTAATTCGGAACTATGGCTACACCTTC.

This clone came up once. The rearrangement joins TRBV5-6 to TRBJ2-7; 11 nucleotides line up with TRBD1. The germline V gene encodes CDR1 SGHDT and CDR2 YYEEEE. The V segment lost 4 bases and the J segment 7 bases; nucleotides outside the gene matches: 7. CDR3 size: 14 residues. The CDR3 DNA follows: TGTGCCAGCAGCACCGGACAGGGGGCGCGTGAGCAGTACTTC. It specifies CASSTGQGAREQYF.

The chain joins TRBV9 to TRBJ2-3; TRBD2 matches at 11 bases. The trim removed 4 bases at V and 4 bases at J, leaving 17 bases unmatched. Germline lookup yields CDR1 SGDLS and CDR2 YYNGEE. This CDR3 spans 19 amino acids. In nucleotides, the CDR3 is TGTGCCAGCAGCCCAGGTGATAGCGGGAGGGCCAAAGTGGCAGATACGCAGTATTTT. Translating it yields CASSPGDSGRAKVADTQYF.

This sequence joins TRBV15 and TRBJ2-7, with a weak D call TRBD2 (5 bases). Deletions cut 1 base from V and 7 bases from J, with 14 bases between. The CDR3 contains 14 residues. Germline lookup yields CDR1 LNHNV and CDR2 YYDKDF (reference sequence). CDR3 nucleotides: TGTGCCACCAGCAGAGCCCTAGCTATGAGGGAGCAGTACTTC. Its translation: CATSRALAMREQYF.

V is TRBV28 and J is TRBJ2-2; 7 bases are shared with TRBD1. J lost 5 bases, V lost 5 bases, and 8 bases had no gene match. This CDR3 has 15 residues. In germline, CDR1 is MDHEN, CDR2 SYDVKM. CDR3 DNA: TGTGCCAGCAGTCCCCTTGACAGGGCTACCGGGGAGCTGTTTTTT. It translates to CASSPLDRATGELFF.

The V call is TRBV11-3, the J call TRBJ1-3; TRBD1 matches 7 bases. The V gene's germline CDR1 is SGHNT and CDR2 YENEEA. With 5 bases clipped from V and 4 bases from J, the junction kept 8 bases outside the gene matches. The CDR3 runs 15 residues. CDR3 protein: CASSPRTGPGNTIYF. In DNA, the CDR3 is TGTGCCAGCAGCCCGCGGACAGGCCCAGGAAACACCATATATTTT.

The rearrangement links TRBV6-4 to TRBJ2-1; D perhaps matches TRBD2 (5 bases). Trimming left V 3 bases short and J 4 bases short, with 13 bases between. CDR3 length: 15 residues. CDR1 is MRHNA and CDR2 is SNTAGT in the germline V gene. The CDR3 reads CASSEDLGRYNEQFF. The CDR3 DNA sequence: TGTGCCAGCAGTGAGGACCTAGGGAGATACAATGAGCAGTTCTTC.

V is TRBV30 and J is TRBJ2-7, with 14 bases fitting TRBD2. The CDR3 has 16 residues. Per the germline V gene, CDR1 is GTSNPN and CDR2 is SVGIG (reference sequence). Germline trimming cut 1 base from V and 2 bases from J; bases unmatched to any gene: 4. Here the CDR3 DNA reads TGTGCCTGGAGTGGACTAGCGGGAGGGGGGGCCTACGAGCAGTACTTC. Translating it yields CAWSGLAGGGAYEQYF.

Of note for this clone: The identical CDR3 is also encoded by other nucleotide sequences in the sample. The chain links TRBV7-3 to TRBJ2-1, with D maybe TRBD1 (5 bases). The ends were cut back, 2 bases at V and 10 bases at J, with 12 bases in the middle. The CDR3 spans 13 residues. Germline V gives CDR1 SGHTA, CDR2 FQGTGA. The CDR3 DNA sequence: TGTGCCAGCAGCTTATCAGGGTCGAACGAGCAGTTCTTC. It codes for CASSLSGSNEQFF.

The V and J genes are TRBV5-4 and TRBJ2-3; weak D call: TRBD1 (6 bases). In germline, CDR1 is SGHNT, CDR2 YYREEE (reference sequence). This CDR3 comprises 16 residues. V lost 5 bases to trimming and J lost 5 bases, with 21 bases between them. The CDR3 sequence: CASSSNRDTGRDTQYF. Here the CDR3 DNA reads TGTGCCAGCAGTTCAAACCGGGACACAGGGAGAGATACGCAGTATTTT.